A single sample gave rise to the 14 T cell receptor beta chains below, sequenced in a study of shared T cell receptors in the human thymus. TCRdb's table, derived via immunoSEQ multiplex PCR, lists solely in-frame clones and lacks some. The sample holds more than 550,000 clones, 70% to 90% seen once. These data are also associated with another study on human thymus T cells.

Sequenced: thymocytes. These receptor sequences come from a girl under two years old with a congenital heart defect.

The sample holds a few counts of this clone. The rearrangement uses TRBV7-9 and TRBJ1-4; D is ambiguous. The CDR3 is 13 residues long. Germline assignment: CDR1 SEHNR and CDR2 FQNEAQ (reference sequence). Trimming removed 5 bases from V and 6 bases from J, with 10 bases in between. As DNA, the CDR3 is TGTGCCAGCAGCCTACCCGGGGATGAAAAACTGTTTTTT. Protein sequence: CASSLPGDEKLFF. The whole variable domain, remainder taken from reference TRBV7-9 and TRBJ1-4, is DTGVSQNPRHKITKRGQNVTFRCDPISEHNRLYWYRQTLGQGPEFLTYFQNEAQLEKSRLLSDRFSAERPKGSFSTLEIQRTEQGDSAMYLCASSLPGDEKLFFGSGTQLSVL.

The rearrangement links TRBV28 to TRBJ2-5, with TRBD2 as a possible D gene (7 bases). Germline assignment: CDR1 MDHEN and CDR2 SYDVKM. V shed 2 bases and J shed 5 bases, with 24 bases lying between them. The CDR3 spans 18 residues. CDR3 sequence (DNA): TGTGCCAGCAGTTTACAGCTAGGGGGGGCCGCCCCGATGGAGACCCAGTACTTC. Protein sequence: CASSLQLGGAAPMETQYF.

This rearrangement joins TRBV5-5 to TRBJ1-5, with D tentatively TRBD1 (6 bases). The V end lost 4 bases, the J end lost 0 bases, and 14 bases lay between the germline ends. The germline V gene encodes CDR1 SGHKS and CDR2 YYEKEE (reference sequence). This CDR3 contains 16 residues. CDR3 protein: CASSPTGFNSNQPQHF. CDR3 nucleotides: TGTGCCAGCAGCCCTACAGGGTTTAATAGCAATCAGCCCCAGCATTTT.

There are a few counts of this clone. The chain carries TRBV2 and TRBJ2-3; D not resolved. Trimming stripped 4 bases from V and 0 bases from J, with 14 bases between. The CDR3 loop spans 16 amino acids. Per the germline V gene, CDR1 is SNHLY and CDR2 is FYNNEI. DNA for the CDR3: TGTGCCAGCAGTGGGCAGCAGGAATCTAGCACAGATACGCAGTATTTT. Its protein is CASSGQQESSTDTQYF.

This sequence joins TRBV19 and TRBJ1-4; D not certain. Per the germline V gene, CDR1 is LNHDA and CDR2 is SQIVND (reference sequence). This CDR3 comprises 14 residues. V shed 5 bases and J shed 0 bases, with 7 bases lying between them. The CDR3 region is CASSRSATNEKLFF. CDR3 in DNA: TGTGCCAGTAGTCGGAGTGCAACTAATGAAAAACTGTTTTTT.

V gene TRBV6-1 combines with J gene TRBJ1-6; perhaps TRBD1 as D (5 bases). The CDR3 runs 14 residues. With 0 bases removed from V and 10 bases from J, the gap between germline ends came to 10 bases. Germline assignment: CDR1 MNHNS and CDR2 SASEGT. The CDR3 spells CASSEAGGGSPLHF. For the CDR3, the DNA is TGTGCCAGCAGTGAAGCGGGGGGTGGGTCACCCCTCCACTTT.

The V gene is TRBV5-1, the J gene TRBJ2-4; D gene ambiguous. The V gene's germline CDR1 is SGHRS and CDR2 YFSETQ. V shed 4 bases and J shed 4 bases, with 9 bases lying between them. The CDR3 is 13 amino acids. CDR3 nucleotide sequence: TGCGCCAGCAGCGCGGCAGAGAAAAACATTCAGTACTTC. Translating gives CASSAAEKNIQYF. Drawing the rest from reference TRBV5-1 and TRBJ2-4, the complete variable domain is KAGVTQTPRYLIKTRGQQVTLSCSPISGHRSVSWYQQTPGQGLQFLFEYFSETQRNKGNFPGRFSGRQFSNSRSEMNVSTLELGDSALYLCASSAAEKNIQYFGAGTRLSVL.

The V and J genes are TRBV28 and TRBJ1-2; no clear D. The CDR3 runs to 13 residues. Trimming left V 4 bases short and J 4 bases short, with 10 bases between. Germline values: CDR1 MDHEN, CDR2 SYDVKM. CDR3 bases: TGTGCCAGCAGTTCCAGTGACATCTATGGCTACACCTTC. It specifies CASSSSDIYGYTF.

V is TRBV7-6 and J is TRBJ2-3; 10 bases are a match to TRBD2. The CDR3 totals 17 residues. In germline, CDR1 is SGHVS, CDR2 FNYEAQ. With 2 bases clipped from V and 3 bases from J, the junction kept 8 bases outside the gene matches. The CDR3 sequence is CASSLTRSGGETDTQYF. Written as DNA, the CDR3 is TGTGCCAGCAGCTTAACACGAAGCGGGGGGGAAACAGATACGCAGTATTTT.

The V and J genes are TRBV7-2 and TRBJ2-1, with TRBD2 matching 10 bases. The V segment lost 5 bases and the J segment 2 bases; nucleotides outside the gene matches: 15. The V gene's germline CDR1 is SGHTA and CDR2 FQGNSA. The CDR3 length is 19 residues. This CDR3 reads CASSRKSLSSGGPYNEQFF. The CDR3 DNA follows: TGTGCCAGCAGCCGCAAATCCCTTAGTAGCGGGGGGCCCTACAATGAGCAGTTCTTC.

The chain joins TRBV6-6 to TRBJ1-6; tentatively, D is TRBD1 (6 bases). There are 14 residues in the CDR3. In germline, CDR1 is MNHNY, CDR2 SVGAGI (reference sequence). Trimming shortened V by 8 bases and J by 9 bases, and 17 bases separated the two germline ends. The CDR3 nucleotides read TGTGCCAGCCGGTGGGGGGGCAGGGGTTCACCCCTCCACTTT. Protein product: CASRWGGRGSPLHF.

This chain connects TRBV18 to TRBJ1-2; D may be TRBD1 (6 bases). CDR3 length: 13 amino acids. The V end lost 4 bases, the J end lost 8 bases, and 14 bases lay between the germline ends. CDR1 is KGHSH, CDR2 LQKENI, per germline. CDR3 region: CASSHDRRRGYTF. Here the CDR3 DNA reads TGTGCCAGCTCACATGACAGGCGGAGAGGCTACACCTTC.

This clone was seen only a few times. V gene TRBV7-9 combines with J gene TRBJ1-2; D is uncertain. The V gene lost 7 bases and the J gene lost 2 bases, with 14 bases spanning the gap. The CDR3 has 14 amino acids. Germline CDR1 reads SEHNR; CDR2 reads FQNEAQ (reference sequence). The CDR3 DNA follows: TGTGCCAGCACCCAGGAGGAGCCCAACTATGGCTACACCTTC. It codes for CASTQEEPNYGYTF. The full variable domain, completed using reference TRBV7-9 and TRBJ1-2, is DTGVSQNPRHKITKRGQNVTFRCDPISEHNRLYWYRQTLGQGPEFLTYFQNEAQLEKSRLLSDRFSAERPKGSFSTLEIQRTEQGDSAMYLCASTQEEPNYGYTFGSGTRLTVV.

V is TRBV5-8 and J is TRBJ1-3; possible D gene TRBD1, 5 bases. Germline CDR1 and CDR2: SGHTS and YDEGEE. The V end was cut by 1 base, the J end by 4 bases, with 15 bases between. This CDR3 region has 16 residues. CDR3 sequence (DNA): TGTGCCAGCAGCTTGTCGTCAGGGAAAAAAGGAAACACCATATATTTT. Its protein product is CASSLSSGKKGNTIYF.